A single sample is the source of the 5 T cell receptor beta chains below, sequenced in a study of Ad26.COV2.S vaccination and SARS-CoV-2 variants. Some clones are missing from TCRdb's copy, which holds only in-frame ones; the method was immunoSEQ multiplex PCR. Of roughly 390,000 clones listed, less than 90% are singletons. Noted treatment: approximately 18 received Ad26.COV2.S at low or high dose, single or two shots; about 5 received placebo; per-sample allocation not given. After the first vaccine or placebo injection, samples were drawn on day 63. The source was peripheral blood, collected in a trial of Ad26.COV2.S vaccine versus placebo. The receptors were sampled from a person aged 18-60 years who received the Ad26.COV2.S COVID-19 vaccine or a placebo.

This sequence joins TRBV7-2 and TRBJ2-6; 9 bases match TRBD2. This CDR3 comprises 19 residues. The germline CDR1 and CDR2 sequences are SGHTA and FQGNSA. Losses at the gene ends were 5 bases for V and 0 bases for J; bases not matched to a gene: 11. Here the CDR3 reads CASSLRKSGGSSGANVLTF. CDR3 bases: TGTGCCAGCAGCCTCAGAAAGAGCGGGGGGTCCTCTGGGGCCAACGTCCTGACTTTC.

This chain connects TRBV13 to TRBJ2-7; TRBD1 matches at 11 bases. J lost 7 bases, V lost 4 bases, and 3 bases had no gene match. The CDR3 covers 13 residues. Germline V gives CDR1 PRHDT, CDR2 FYEKMQ (reference sequence). The CDR3 loop reads CASSSGTGGEQYF. CDR3 sequence (DNA): TGTGCCAGCAGCTCCGGGACAGGGGGAGAGCAGTACTTC.

This clone was picked up one time. The chain is built from TRBV6-5 and TRBJ2-3; tentatively, D is TRBD1 or TRBD2 (5 bases each). The germline V gene encodes CDR1 MNHEY and CDR2 SVGAGI. V lost 4 bases and J 2 bases, leaving 13 bases between the germline ends. The CDR3 covers 15 residues. The CDR3 region is CASSSRDRDTDTQYF. As DNA, the CDR3 is TGTGCCAGCAGTTCCCGGGACCGGGACACAGATACGCAGTATTTT.

The chain couples TRBV11-2 to TRBJ2-1; D gene unclear. V lost 1 base, J lost 6 bases, and 10 bases lay in between. Germline-derived CDR1 and CDR2 are SGHAT and FQNNGV. This CDR3 has 14 residues. The CDR3 region has the DNA TGTGCCAGCAGCTTAGGACGGAACTCCAATGAGCAGTTCTTC. Translation: CASSLGRNSNEQFF.

This sequence joins TRBV6-2 or TRBV6-3 and TRBJ2-5; D not resolved. The CDR3 extends over 11 amino acids. The V end was cut by 6 bases, the J end by 2 bases, with 4 bases between. The germline CDR1 and CDR2 sequences are MNHEY and SVGEGT. The CDR3 loop reads CASSRQETQYF. CDR3 DNA: TGTGCCAGCAGCCGACAAGAGACCCAGTACTTC.